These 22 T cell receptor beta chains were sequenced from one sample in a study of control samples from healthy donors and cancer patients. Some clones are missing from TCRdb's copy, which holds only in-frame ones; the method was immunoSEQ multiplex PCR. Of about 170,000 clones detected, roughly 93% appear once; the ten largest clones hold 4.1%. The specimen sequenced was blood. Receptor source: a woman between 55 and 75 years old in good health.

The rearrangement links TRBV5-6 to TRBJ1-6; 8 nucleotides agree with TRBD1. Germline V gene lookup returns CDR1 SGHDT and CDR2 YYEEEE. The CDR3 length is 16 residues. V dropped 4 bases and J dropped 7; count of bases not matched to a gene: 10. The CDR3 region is CASSRRTGLWNSPLHF. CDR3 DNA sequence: TGTGCCAGCAGCAGAAGGACAGGGTTGTGGAATTCACCCCTCCACTTT.

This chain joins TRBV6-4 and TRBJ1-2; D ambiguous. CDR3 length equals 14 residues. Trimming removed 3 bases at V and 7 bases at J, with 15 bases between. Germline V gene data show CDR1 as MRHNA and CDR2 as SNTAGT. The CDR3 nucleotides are TGTGCCAGCAGTGAGGAGCCTTCCTACTCTGGCTACACCTTC. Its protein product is CASSEEPSYSGYTF.

DNA of the CDR3: TGCGCCAGCAGCTTGGAAGGGAACTATGGCTACACCTTC. The encoded protein is CASSLEGNYGYTF. The J gene is TRBJ1-2, the V gene TRBV5-1, with D hard to call. Germline CDR1 is SGHRS and CDR2 is YFSETQ. CDR3 length: 13 residues. V dropped 0 bases and J dropped 2 bases, with 5 bases sitting between them.

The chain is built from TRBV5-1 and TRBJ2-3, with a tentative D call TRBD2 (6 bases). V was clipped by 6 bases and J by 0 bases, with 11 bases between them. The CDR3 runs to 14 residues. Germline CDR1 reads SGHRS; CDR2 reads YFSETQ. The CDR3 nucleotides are TGCGCCAGCAAAACCGGGACTAGCACAGATACGCAGTATTTT. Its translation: CASKTGTSTDTQYF.

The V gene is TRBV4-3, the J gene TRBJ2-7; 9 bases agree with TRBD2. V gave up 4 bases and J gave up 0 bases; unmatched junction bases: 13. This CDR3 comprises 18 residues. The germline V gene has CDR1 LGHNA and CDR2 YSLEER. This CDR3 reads CASSPQGGLAGTSYEQYF. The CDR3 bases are TGCGCCAGCAGCCCACAGGGAGGTCTAGCGGGGACCTCCTACGAGCAGTACTTC.

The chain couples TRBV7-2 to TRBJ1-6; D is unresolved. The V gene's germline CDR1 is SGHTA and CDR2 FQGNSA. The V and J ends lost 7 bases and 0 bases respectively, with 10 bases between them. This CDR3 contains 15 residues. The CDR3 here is CASKLLSSYNSPLHF. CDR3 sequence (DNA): TGTGCCAGCAAACTTCTCAGCTCCTATAATTCACCCCTCCACTTT.

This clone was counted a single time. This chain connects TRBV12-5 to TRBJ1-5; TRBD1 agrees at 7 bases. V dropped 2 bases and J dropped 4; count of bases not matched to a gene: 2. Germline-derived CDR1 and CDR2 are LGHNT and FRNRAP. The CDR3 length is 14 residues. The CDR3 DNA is TGTGCTAGTGGTTTGCGCAGGGGGAATCAGCCCCAGCATTTT. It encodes CASGLRRGNQPQHF.

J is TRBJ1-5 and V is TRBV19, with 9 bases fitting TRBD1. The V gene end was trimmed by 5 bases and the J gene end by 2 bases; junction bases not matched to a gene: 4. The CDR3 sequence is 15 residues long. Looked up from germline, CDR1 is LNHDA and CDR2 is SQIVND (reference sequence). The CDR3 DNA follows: TGTGCCAGTAGTGCGGACAGGGGCGGCAATCAGCCCCAGCATTTT. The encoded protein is CASSADRGGNQPQHF.

The CDR3 sequence is CASSLVGTGDFEQYF. Written as DNA, the CDR3 is TGTGCCAGCAGTCTGGTCGGGACAGGGGACTTCGAGCAGTACTTC. J is TRBJ2-7 and V is TRBV6-5, with 10 bases matching TRBD1. This CDR3 comprises 15 residues. After removal of 5 bases from V and 6 bases from J, the junction contained 10 bases not matched to a gene. Germline CDR1 reads MNHEY; CDR2 reads SVGAGI.

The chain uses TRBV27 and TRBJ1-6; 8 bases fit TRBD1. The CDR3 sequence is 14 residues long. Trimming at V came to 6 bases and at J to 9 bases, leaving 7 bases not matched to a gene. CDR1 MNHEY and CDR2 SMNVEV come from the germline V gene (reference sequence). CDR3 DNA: TGTGCCAGCAGCCAAACAGGGGGAGGTTCACCCCTCCACTTT. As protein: CASSQTGGGSPLHF.

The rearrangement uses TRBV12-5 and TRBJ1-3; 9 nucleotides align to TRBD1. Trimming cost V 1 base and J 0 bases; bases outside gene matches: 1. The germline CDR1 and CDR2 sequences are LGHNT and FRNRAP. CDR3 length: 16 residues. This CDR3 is CASGLGQGVSGNTIYF. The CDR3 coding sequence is TGTGCTAGTGGTTTGGGACAGGGGGTCTCTGGAAACACCATATATTTT.

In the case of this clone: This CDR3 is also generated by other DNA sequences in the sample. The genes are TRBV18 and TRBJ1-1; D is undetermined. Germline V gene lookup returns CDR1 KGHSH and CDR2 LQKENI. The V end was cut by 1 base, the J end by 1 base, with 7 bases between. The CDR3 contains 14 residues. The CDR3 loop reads CASSPQGPNTEAFF. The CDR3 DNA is TGTGCCAGCTCACCACAGGGCCCGAACACTGAAGCTTTCTTT.

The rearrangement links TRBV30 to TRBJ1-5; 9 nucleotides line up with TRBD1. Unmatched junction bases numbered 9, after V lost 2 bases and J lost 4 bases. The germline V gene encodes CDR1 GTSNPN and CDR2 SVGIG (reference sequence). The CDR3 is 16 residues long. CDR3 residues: CAWSIGTGTINQPQHF. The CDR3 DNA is TGTGCCTGGAGTATAGGGACAGGGACGATAAATCAGCCCCAGCATTTT. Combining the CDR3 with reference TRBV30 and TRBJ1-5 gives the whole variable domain SQTIHQWPATLVQPVGSPLSLECTVEGTSNPNLYWYRQAAGRGLQLLFYSVGIGQISSEVPQNLSASRPQDRQFILSSKKLLLSDSGFYLCAWSIGTGTINQPQHFGDGTRLSIL.

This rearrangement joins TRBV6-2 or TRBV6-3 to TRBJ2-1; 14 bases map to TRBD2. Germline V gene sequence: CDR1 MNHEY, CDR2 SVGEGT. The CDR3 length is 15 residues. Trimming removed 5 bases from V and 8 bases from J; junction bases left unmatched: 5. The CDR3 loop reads CASSQTSGGADEQFF. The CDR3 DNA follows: TGTGCCAGCAGTCAGACTAGCGGGGGGGCGGATGAGCAGTTCTTC.

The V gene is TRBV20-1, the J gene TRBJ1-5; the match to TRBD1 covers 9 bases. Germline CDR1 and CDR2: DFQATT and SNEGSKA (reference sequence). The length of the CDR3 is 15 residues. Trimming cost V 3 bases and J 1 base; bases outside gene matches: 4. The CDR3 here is CSASLTGGSNQPQHF. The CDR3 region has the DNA TGCAGTGCTAGTTTGACAGGGGGGAGCAATCAGCCCCAGCATTTT.

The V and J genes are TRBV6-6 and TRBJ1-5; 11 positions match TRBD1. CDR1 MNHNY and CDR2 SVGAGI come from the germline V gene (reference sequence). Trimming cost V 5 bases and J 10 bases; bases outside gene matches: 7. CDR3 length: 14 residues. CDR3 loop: CASSNGQGAVPQHF. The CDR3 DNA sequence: TGTGCCAGCAGTAACGGACAGGGGGCGGTTCCCCAGCATTTT.

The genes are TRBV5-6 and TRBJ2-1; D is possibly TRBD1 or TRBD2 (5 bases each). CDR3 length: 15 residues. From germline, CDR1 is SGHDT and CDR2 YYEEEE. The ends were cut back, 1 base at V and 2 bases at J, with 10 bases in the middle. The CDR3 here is CASSLRDQTYNEQFF. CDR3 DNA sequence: TGTGCCAGCAGCTTGCGGGACCAGACCTACAATGAGCAGTTCTTC.

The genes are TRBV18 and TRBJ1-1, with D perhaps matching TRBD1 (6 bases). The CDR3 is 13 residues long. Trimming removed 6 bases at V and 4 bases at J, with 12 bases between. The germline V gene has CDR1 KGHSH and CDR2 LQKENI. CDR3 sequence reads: CASSPRGLTEAFF. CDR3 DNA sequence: TGTGCCAGCTCGCCCAGGGGCCTCACTGAAGCTTTCTTT.

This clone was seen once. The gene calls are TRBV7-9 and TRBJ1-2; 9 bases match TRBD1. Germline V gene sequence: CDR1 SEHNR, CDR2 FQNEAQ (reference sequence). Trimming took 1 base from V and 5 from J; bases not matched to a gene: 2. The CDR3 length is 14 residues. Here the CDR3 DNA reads TGTGCCAGCAGCTTAGTGGGACAGGGTTATGGCTACACCTTC. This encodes CASSLVGQGYGYTF.

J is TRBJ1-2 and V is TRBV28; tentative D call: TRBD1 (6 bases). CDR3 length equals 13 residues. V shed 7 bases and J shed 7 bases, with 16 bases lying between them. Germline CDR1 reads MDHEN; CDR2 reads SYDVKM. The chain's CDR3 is CASMVGGAAGYTF. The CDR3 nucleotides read TGTGCCAGCATGGTCGGGGGGGCAGCTGGCTACACCTTC.

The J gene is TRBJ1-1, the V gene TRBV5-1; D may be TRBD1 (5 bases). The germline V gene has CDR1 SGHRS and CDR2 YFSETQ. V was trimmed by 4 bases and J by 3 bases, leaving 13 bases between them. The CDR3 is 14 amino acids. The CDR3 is CASSAGQGDTEAFF. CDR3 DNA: TGCGCCAGCAGCGCGGGCCAAGGGGACACTGAAGCTTTCTTT. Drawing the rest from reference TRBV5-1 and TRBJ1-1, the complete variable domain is KAGVTQTPRYLIKTRGQQVTLSCSPISGHRSVSWYQQTPGQGLQFLFEYFSETQRNKGNFPGRFSGRQFSNSRSEMNVSTLELGDSALYLCASSAGQGDTEAFFGQGTRLTVV.

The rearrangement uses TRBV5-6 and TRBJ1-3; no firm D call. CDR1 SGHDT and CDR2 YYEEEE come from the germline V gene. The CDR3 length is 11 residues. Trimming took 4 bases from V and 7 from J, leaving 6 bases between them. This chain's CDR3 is CASSRSNTIYF. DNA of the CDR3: TGTGCCAGCAGCCGCTCTAACACCATATATTTT.